This TCR beta chain derives from a study of T cell changes during pregnancy in multiple sclerosis. Libraries were prepared by immunoSEQ multiplex PCR; TCRdb keeps only in-frame clonotypes and omits some of them. The sample has about 19,000 clones, over 80% seen once. The CDR3 is made up of 14 amino acids. The V gene end was trimmed by 6 bases and the J gene end by 0 bases; junction bases not matched to a gene: 4. Germline V gives CDR1 SGHNT, CDR2 YENEEA. The receptor was derived from a female donor in good health, enrolled as a control in a pregnancy study. The specimen was CD8+ T cells from peripheral blood mononuclear cells, collected after pregnancy. V usage is TRBV11-3 and J usage is TRBJ1-1; 7 nucleotides agree with TRBD1. This chain's CDR3 is CASRNRGMNTEAFF. Written as DNA, the CDR3 is TGTGCCAGCAGAAACAGGGGAATGAACACTGAAGCTTTCTTT.